These T cell receptor beta chains were read from a single sample in a study of T cell responses to AZD1222 COVID-19 vaccine. The repertoire was sequenced with immunoSEQ multiplex PCR; TCRdb's copy has only in-frame clones and lacks some. The repertoire consists of 150,000 to 200,000 clones, with roughly 91% occurring once and the leading ten covering around 26%. Material: peripheral blood, obtained 28 days after the second AZD1222 dose. The receptors stem from an adult who received the AZD1222 COVID-19 vaccine. Both conserved end residues are part of each CDR3. A D gene is named only where the DNA matches it firmly. Clone size is stated in some rows and not others, as once, few, many or a class when expanded.

j_gene: TRBJ2-2; v_gene: TRBV5-6; abundance: .; d_gene: .; CDR3aa: CASSLGPNTGELFF; CDR3nt: TGTGCCAGCAGCTTGGGACCAAACACCGGGGAGCTGTTTTTT
j_gene: TRBJ1-2; v_gene: TRBV11-1; abundance: .; d_gene: .; CDR3aa: CASSAQGKGYGYTF; CDR3nt: TGTGCCAGCAGCGCCCAGGGTAAGGGCTATGGCTACACCTTC
j_gene: TRBJ2-1; v_gene: TRBV5-4; abundance: .; d_gene: TRBD1; CDR3aa: CASSLKDRGRDEQFF; CDR3nt: TGTGCCAGCAGCTTGAAGGACAGGGGGCGCGATGAGCAGTTCTTC
j_gene: TRBJ2-1; v_gene: TRBV7-8; abundance: .; d_gene: TRBD2; CDR3aa: CASSSGLARSADYNEQFF; CDR3nt: TGTGCCAGCAGCTCGGGACTAGCGCGAAGCGCAGACTACAATGAGCAGTTCTTC
j_gene: TRBJ2-7; v_gene: TRBV9; abundance: .; d_gene: .; CDR3aa: CASSPASSYEQYF; CDR3nt: TGTGCCAGCAGCCCCGCAAGCTCCTACGAGCAGTACTTC
j_gene: TRBJ2-3; v_gene: TRBV24-1; abundance: .; d_gene: .; CDR3aa: CATGAGWEDTQYF; CDR3nt: TGTGCCACCGGCGCGGGGTGGGAGGATACGCAGTATTTT
j_gene: TRBJ2-3; v_gene: TRBV6-5; abundance: few; d_gene: .; CDR3aa: CASITAGDTQYF; CDR3nt: TGTGCCAGCATTACAGCGGGAGATACGCAGTATTTT
j_gene: TRBJ2-7; v_gene: TRBV6-2/TRBV6-3; abundance: .; d_gene: TRBD1; CDR3aa: CASSSTGTGPFLEQYF; CDR3nt: TGTGCCAGCAGTTCGACCGGGACAGGCCCGTTTCTGGAGCAGTACTTC
j_gene: TRBJ2-1; v_gene: TRBV6-1; abundance: .; d_gene: TRBD2; CDR3aa: CASSETGTSGSYEQFF; CDR3nt: TGTGCCAGCAGTGAAACCGGGACTAGCGGGAGCTATGAGCAGTTCTTC
j_gene: TRBJ2-3; v_gene: TRBV7-8; abundance: few; d_gene: .; CDR3aa: CASSLRLAGTDTQYF; CDR3nt: TGTGCCAGCAGCTTAAGGTTGGCAGGCACAGATACGCAGTATTTT
j_gene: TRBJ2-3; v_gene: TRBV5-1; abundance: .; d_gene: .; CDR3aa: CASSLGLGSTDTQYF; CDR3nt: TGCGCCAGCAGCTTGGGGCTGGGAAGCACAGATACGCAGTATTTT
j_gene: TRBJ2-5; v_gene: TRBV28; abundance: .; d_gene: TRBD1; CDR3aa: CASRTGFRQTQYF; CDR3nt: TGTGCCAGCAGGACAGGGTTTCGGCAGACCCAGTACTTC
j_gene: TRBJ2-4; v_gene: TRBV7-9; abundance: once; d_gene: TRBD1; CDR3aa: CASSKGQGVHIQYF; CDR3nt: TGTGCCAGCAGCAAGGGACAGGGGGTCCACATTCAGTACTTC
j_gene: TRBJ1-5; v_gene: TRBV3-1/TRBV3-2; abundance: once; d_gene: .; CDR3aa: CASSRGGNQPQHF; CDR3nt: TGTGCCAGCAGTCGGGGTGGCAATCAGCCCCAGCATTTT
j_gene: TRBJ1-2; v_gene: TRBV30; abundance: .; d_gene: .; CDR3aa: CAWTQGLGDGYTF; CDR3nt: TGTGCCTGGACCCAGGGGCTAGGAGATGGCTACACCTTC
j_gene: TRBJ1-5; v_gene: TRBV6-1; abundance: .; d_gene: .; CDR3aa: CASSEMPPGSANQPQHF; CDR3nt: TGTGCCAGCAGTGAAATGCCTCCTGGGTCGGCCAATCAGCCCCAGCATTTT
j_gene: TRBJ1-4; v_gene: TRBV27; abundance: few; d_gene: TRBD1; CDR3aa: CASSIRNRGVNEKLFF; CDR3nt: TGTGCCAGCAGTATAAGAAACAGGGGCGTGAATGAAAAACTGTTTTTT
j_gene: TRBJ2-7; v_gene: TRBV24-1; abundance: .; d_gene: TRBD1; CDR3aa: CATSDRRQGAVEQYF; CDR3nt: TGTGCCACCAGTGACCGAAGGCAGGGGGCCGTCGAGCAGTACTTC
j_gene: TRBJ2-2; v_gene: TRBV7-2; abundance: .; d_gene: .; CDR3aa: CASSLNGGRPGELFF; CDR3nt: TGTGCCAGCAGCTTAAATGGGGGGCGCCCCGGGGAGCTGTTTTTT
j_gene: TRBJ2-1; v_gene: TRBV12-3/TRBV12-4; abundance: .; d_gene: .; CDR3aa: CASSRGTNEQFF; CDR3nt: TGTGCCAGCAGCCGCGGAACCAATGAGCAGTTCTTC
j_gene: TRBJ2-7; v_gene: TRBV18; abundance: .; d_gene: TRBD2; CDR3aa: CASSPGGGPYEQYF; CDR3nt: TGTGCCAGCTCACCCGGGGGGGGACCCTACGAGCAGTACTTC
j_gene: TRBJ2-2; v_gene: TRBV3-1/TRBV3-2; abundance: .; d_gene: TRBD2; CDR3aa: CASSQDRPSGSLRDTGELFF; CDR3nt: TGTGCCAGCAGCCAAGATCGGCCTAGCGGGTCCCTCCGGGACACCGGGGAGCTGTTTTTT
j_gene: TRBJ2-7; v_gene: TRBV28; abundance: once; d_gene: .; CDR3aa: CASAEGTSGEQYF; CDR3nt: TGTGCCAGTGCCGAGGGAACATCTGGGGAGCAGTACTTC
j_gene: TRBJ1-1; v_gene: TRBV5-5; abundance: once; d_gene: .; CDR3aa: CASSLYRGGETEAFF; CDR3nt: TGTGCCAGCAGCTTGTATAGGGGCGGTGAGACTGAAGCTTTCTTT
j_gene: TRBJ2-7; v_gene: TRBV7-9; abundance: .; d_gene: TRBD1; CDR3aa: CASARDRAHHEQYF; CDR3nt: TGTGCCAGCGCTCGGGACAGGGCCCACCACGAGCAGTACTTC
j_gene: TRBJ2-7; v_gene: TRBV18; abundance: .; d_gene: TRBD2; CDR3aa: CASSPASGRDEQYF; CDR3nt: TGTGCCAGCTCACCAGCTAGCGGGAGAGACGAGCAGTACTTC
j_gene: TRBJ1-1; v_gene: TRBV19; abundance: .; d_gene: .; CDR3aa: CASTLPGRTEAFF; CDR3nt: TGTGCCAGTACCCTCCCAGGTCGAACTGAAGCTTTCTTT
j_gene: TRBJ2-1; v_gene: TRBV2; abundance: .; d_gene: .; CDR3aa: CASSAYNEQFF; CDR3nt: TGTGCCAGCAGCGCGTACAATGAGCAGTTCTTC
j_gene: TRBJ2-5; v_gene: TRBV28; abundance: .; d_gene: .; CDR3aa: CASRPALGGTQYF; CDR3nt: TGTGCCAGCAGGCCAGCCCTAGGTGGGACCCAGTACTTC
j_gene: TRBJ2-3; v_gene: TRBV7-2; abundance: few; d_gene: .; CDR3aa: CASSLPGPNTQYF; CDR3nt: TGTGCCAGCAGCTTACCGGGACCGAATACGCAGTATTTT
j_gene: TRBJ1-6; v_gene: TRBV27; abundance: .; d_gene: .; CDR3aa: CASSFGHSPLHF; CDR3nt: TGTGCCAGCAGTTTTGGACATTCACCCCTCCACTTT
j_gene: TRBJ2-7; v_gene: TRBV5-4; abundance: .; d_gene: TRBD1; CDR3aa: CATARGQTPPEQYF; CDR3nt: TGTGCCACCGCGAGGGGACAGACCCCCCCCGAGCAGTACTTC
j_gene: TRBJ2-5; v_gene: TRBV5-4; abundance: .; d_gene: TRBD2; CDR3aa: CASSLGLAGVKETQYF; CDR3nt: TGTGCCAGCAGCCTGGGACTAGCGGGAGTTAAGGAGACCCAGTACTTC
j_gene: TRBJ2-3; v_gene: TRBV29-1; abundance: .; d_gene: .; CDR3aa: CSVEEVAVGTDTQYF; CDR3nt: TGCAGCGTTGAAGAGGTAGCTGTGGGCACAGATACGCAGTATTTT
j_gene: TRBJ2-3; v_gene: TRBV27; abundance: once; d_gene: TRBD1; CDR3aa: CASSLDGTGGFDTQYF; CDR3nt: TGTGCCAGCAGTTTAGACGGGACAGGAGGGTTCGATACGCAGTATTTT
j_gene: TRBJ1-3; v_gene: TRBV10-3; abundance: .; d_gene: .; CDR3aa: CAIRQPSGNTIYF; CDR3nt: TGTGCCATCAGGCAGCCTTCTGGAAACACCATATATTTT
j_gene: TRBJ1-6; v_gene: TRBV9; abundance: .; d_gene: .; CDR3aa: CASGKGDNSPLHF; CDR3nt: TGTGCCAGCGGGAAGGGGGATAATTCACCCCTCCACTTT
j_gene: TRBJ1-1; v_gene: TRBV7-2; abundance: few; d_gene: TRBD1; CDR3aa: CASSLTGGTEAFF; CDR3nt: TGTGCCAGCAGCTTAACAGGGGGAACTGAAGCTTTCTTT
j_gene: TRBJ1-2; v_gene: TRBV14; abundance: .; d_gene: TRBD1; CDR3aa: CASSPDRAYGYTF; CDR3nt: TGTGCCAGCAGTCCGGACAGGGCGTATGGCTACACCTTC
j_gene: TRBJ2-2; v_gene: TRBV18; abundance: once; d_gene: .; CDR3aa: CASSPEGLSTGELFF; CDR3nt: TGTGCCAGCTCACCGGAGGGCCTGAGCACCGGGGAGCTGTTTTTT
j_gene: TRBJ1-3; v_gene: TRBV6-1; abundance: once; d_gene: .; CDR3aa: CASSEPSNTIYF; CDR3nt: TGTGCCAGCAGTGAACCCTCAAACACCATATATTTT
j_gene: TRBJ1-5; v_gene: TRBV4-1; abundance: .; d_gene: .; CDR3aa: CASSQDLQAQRPQHF; CDR3nt: TGCGCCAGCAGCCAAGATTTACAGGCGCAGAGGCCCCAGCATTTT
j_gene: TRBJ2-4; v_gene: TRBV11-2; abundance: once; d_gene: .; CDR3aa: CASSLDPRGKGNIQYF; CDR3nt: TGTGCCAGCAGCTTAGACCCGAGGGGGAAGGGAAACATTCAGTACTTC
j_gene: TRBJ2-7; v_gene: TRBV9; abundance: .; d_gene: .; CDR3aa: CASSVGVETYEQYF; CDR3nt: TGTGCCAGCAGCGTAGGGGTAGAGACCTACGAGCAGTACTTC
j_gene: TRBJ1-1; v_gene: TRBV28; abundance: .; d_gene: .; CDR3aa: CASDTGGVTEAFF; CDR3nt: TGTGCCAGTGACACGGGGGGGGTCACTGAAGCTTTCTTT
j_gene: TRBJ2-7; v_gene: TRBV28; abundance: .; d_gene: .; CDR3aa: CATWRGSLPYEQYF; CDR3nt: TGTGCCACCTGGAGAGGTTCCCTTCCGTACGAGCAGTACTTC
j_gene: TRBJ2-3; v_gene: TRBV30; abundance: once; d_gene: .; CDR3aa: CAWRMSGATDTQYF; CDR3nt: TGTGCCTGGAGGATGTCAGGGGCCACAGATACGCAGTATTTT
j_gene: TRBJ2-1; v_gene: TRBV13; abundance: .; d_gene: .; CDR3aa: CASSLEVSRSYNEQFF; CDR3nt: TGTGCCAGCAGCTTAGAGGTTAGCCGGTCCTACAATGAGCAGTTCTTC
j_gene: TRBJ2-7; v_gene: TRBV5-1; abundance: .; d_gene: .; CDR3aa: CASSLTPGEQYF; CDR3nt: TGCGCCAGCAGCTTAACACCAGGGGAGCAGTACTTC
j_gene: TRBJ2-3; v_gene: TRBV21-1; abundance: .; d_gene: .; CDR3aa: CASSKLGAAVGSTDTQYF; CDR3nt: TGTGCCAGCAGCAAACTGGGGGCAGCCGTGGGTAGCACAGATACGCAGTATTTT
j_gene: TRBJ2-7; v_gene: TRBV9; abundance: .; d_gene: TRBD1; CDR3aa: CASSQREGQGVYEQYF; CDR3nt: TGTGCCAGCAGTCAGAGAGAGGGACAGGGGGTCTACGAGCAGTACTTC
j_gene: TRBJ1-5; v_gene: TRBV21-1; abundance: .; d_gene: .; CDR3aa: CASSKVLTAFRPQHF; CDR3nt: TGTGCCAGCAGCAAAGTCTTGACAGCCTTTCGGCCCCAGCATTTT
j_gene: TRBJ2-7; v_gene: TRBV5-5; abundance: .; d_gene: .; CDR3aa: CASSSGFSSYEQYF; CDR3nt: TGTGCCAGCAGCTCGGGTTTCAGCTCCTACGAGCAGTACTTC
j_gene: TRBJ2-5; v_gene: TRBV28; abundance: .; d_gene: .; CDR3aa: CASSLVLETQYF; CDR3nt: TGTGCCAGCAGTTTAGTTCTAGAGACCCAGTACTTC
j_gene: TRBJ2-2; v_gene: TRBV19; abundance: .; d_gene: .; CDR3aa: CASSMWGPGELFF; CDR3nt: TGTGCCAGTAGTATGTGGGGCCCCGGGGAGCTGTTTTTT
j_gene: TRBJ2-1; v_gene: TRBV7-2; abundance: .; d_gene: TRBD1; CDR3aa: CASSRGQGRGGNEQFF; CDR3nt: TGTGCCAGCAGCCGGGGACAGGGGCGCGGTGGGAATGAGCAGTTCTTC
j_gene: TRBJ2-6; v_gene: TRBV28; abundance: once; d_gene: .; CDR3aa: CASSLGAGSPGANVLTF; CDR3nt: TGTGCCAGCAGTTTAGGGGCGGGATCCCCTGGGGCCAACGTCCTGACTTTC
j_gene: TRBJ2-2; v_gene: TRBV5-6; abundance: .; d_gene: .; CDR3aa: CASSLAQLYIAGELFF; CDR3nt: TGTGCCAGCAGCTTGGCCCAGCTTTATATCGCCGGGGAGCTGTTTTTT
j_gene: TRBJ2-7; v_gene: TRBV5-1; abundance: .; d_gene: .; CDR3aa: CASSSPSYEQYF; CDR3nt: TGCGCCAGCAGCTCCCCCTCCTACGAGCAGTACTTC
j_gene: TRBJ2-5; v_gene: TRBV9; abundance: .; d_gene: TRBD2; CDR3aa: CASSAGLAGEETQYF; CDR3nt: TGTGCCAGCTCCGCGGGACTAGCGGGAGAAGAGACCCAGTACTTC